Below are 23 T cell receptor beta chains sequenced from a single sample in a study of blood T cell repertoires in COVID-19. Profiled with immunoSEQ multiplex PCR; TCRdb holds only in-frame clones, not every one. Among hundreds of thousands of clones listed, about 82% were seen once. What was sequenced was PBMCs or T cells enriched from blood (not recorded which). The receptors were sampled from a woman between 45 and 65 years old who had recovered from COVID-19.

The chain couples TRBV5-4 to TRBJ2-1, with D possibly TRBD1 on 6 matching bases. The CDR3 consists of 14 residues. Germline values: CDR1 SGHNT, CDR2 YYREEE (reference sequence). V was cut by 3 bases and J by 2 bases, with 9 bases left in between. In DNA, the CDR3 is TGTGCCAGCAGCTGGGACACCACCTACAATGAGCAGTTCTTC. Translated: CASSWDTTYNEQFF.

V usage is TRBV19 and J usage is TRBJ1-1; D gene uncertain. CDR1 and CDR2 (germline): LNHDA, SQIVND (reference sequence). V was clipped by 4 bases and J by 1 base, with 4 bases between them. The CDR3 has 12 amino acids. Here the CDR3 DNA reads TGTGCCAGTAGTAGACAGAACACTGAAGCTTTCTTT. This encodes CASSRQNTEAFF. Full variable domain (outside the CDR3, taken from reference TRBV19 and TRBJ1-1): DGGITQSPKYLFRKEGQNVTLSCEQNLNHDAMYWYRQDPGQGLRLIYYSQIVNDFQKGDIAEGYSVSREKKESFPLTVTSAQKNPTAFYLCASSRQNTEAFFGQGTRLTVV.

CDR3 in DNA: TGTGCCAGCAGCCAAGCCCCGGGGGGAAGCTCCTACGAGCAGTACTTC. Protein: CASSQAPGGSSYEQYF. This sequence joins TRBV7-2 and TRBJ2-7, with 7 bases aligning to TRBD2. Germline V gene lookup returns CDR1 SGHTA and CDR2 FQGNSA. This CDR3 has 16 amino acids. With 5 bases clipped from V and 0 bases from J, the junction kept 10 bases outside the gene matches. Supplemented by reference TRBV7-2 and TRBJ2-7, the full variable domain reads GAGVSQSPSNKVTEKGKDVELRCDPISGHTALYWYRQSLGQGLEFLIYFQGNSAPDKSGLPSDRFSAERTGGSVSTLTIQRTQQEDSAVYLCASSQAPGGSSYEQYFGPGTRLTVT.

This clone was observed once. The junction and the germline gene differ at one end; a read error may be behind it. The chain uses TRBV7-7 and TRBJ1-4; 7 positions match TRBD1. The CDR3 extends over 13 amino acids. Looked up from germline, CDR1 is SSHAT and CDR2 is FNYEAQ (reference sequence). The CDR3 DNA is TGTGCTAGCAGCAAGGGACAGTTTGGGAAACTGTTTTTT. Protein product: CASSKGQFGKLFF.

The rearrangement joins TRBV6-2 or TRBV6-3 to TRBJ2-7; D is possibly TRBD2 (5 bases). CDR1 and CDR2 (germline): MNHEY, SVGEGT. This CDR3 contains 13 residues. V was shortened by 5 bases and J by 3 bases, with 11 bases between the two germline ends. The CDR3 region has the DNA TGTGCCAGCAGTGTAGGCCGGGGCTACGAGCAGTACTTC. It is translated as CASSVGRGYEQYF.

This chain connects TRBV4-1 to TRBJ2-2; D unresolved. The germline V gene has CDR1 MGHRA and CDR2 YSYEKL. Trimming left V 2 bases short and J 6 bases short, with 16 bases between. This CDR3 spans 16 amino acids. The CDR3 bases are TGCGCCAGCAGCCAACCCGGTAAAGCCCTACCCGGGGAGCTGTTTTTT. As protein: CASSQPGKALPGELFF.

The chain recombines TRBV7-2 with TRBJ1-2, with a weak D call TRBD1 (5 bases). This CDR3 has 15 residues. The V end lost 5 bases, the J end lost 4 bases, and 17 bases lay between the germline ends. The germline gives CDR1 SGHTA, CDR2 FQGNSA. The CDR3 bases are TGTGCCAGCAGCCCCGAGCAGGGAAAGGGCTATGGCTACACCTTC. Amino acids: CASSPEQGKGYGYTF.

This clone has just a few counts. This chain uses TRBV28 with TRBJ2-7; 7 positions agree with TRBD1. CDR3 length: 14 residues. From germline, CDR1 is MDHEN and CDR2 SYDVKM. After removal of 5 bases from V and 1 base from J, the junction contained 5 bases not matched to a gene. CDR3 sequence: CASSGGRGSYEQYF. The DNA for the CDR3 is TGTGCCAGCAGTGGGGGCAGGGGGTCCTACGAGCAGTACTTC.

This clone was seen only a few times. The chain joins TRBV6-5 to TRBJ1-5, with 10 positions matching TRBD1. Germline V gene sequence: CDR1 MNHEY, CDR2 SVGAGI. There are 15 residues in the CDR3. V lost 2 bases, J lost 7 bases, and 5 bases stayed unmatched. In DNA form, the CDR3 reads TGTGCCAGCAGTTACCGACAGGGGGCCAGGCAGCCCCAGCATTTT. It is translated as CASSYRQGARQPQHF.

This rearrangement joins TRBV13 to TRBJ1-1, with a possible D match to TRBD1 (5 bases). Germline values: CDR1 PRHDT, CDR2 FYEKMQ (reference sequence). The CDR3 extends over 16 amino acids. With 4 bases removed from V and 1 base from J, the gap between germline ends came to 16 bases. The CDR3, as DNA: TGTGCCAGCAGCTCTTTCGTGGGGCGCGAGAACACTGAAGCTTTCTTT. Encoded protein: CASSSFVGRENTEAFF.

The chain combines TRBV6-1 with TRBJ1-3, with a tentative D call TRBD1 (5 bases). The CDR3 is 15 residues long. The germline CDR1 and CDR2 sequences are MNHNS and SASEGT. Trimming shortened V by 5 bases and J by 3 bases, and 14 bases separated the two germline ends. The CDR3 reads CASSPDSGFGNTIYF. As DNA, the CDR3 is TGTGCCAGCAGTCCCGACTCAGGGTTTGGAAACACCATATATTTT.

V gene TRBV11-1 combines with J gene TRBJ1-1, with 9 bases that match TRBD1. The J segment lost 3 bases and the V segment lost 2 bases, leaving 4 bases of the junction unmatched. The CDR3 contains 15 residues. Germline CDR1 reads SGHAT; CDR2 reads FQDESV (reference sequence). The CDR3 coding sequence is TGTGCCAGCAGCTTATCTGGACAGGGGTACACTGAAGCTTTCTTT. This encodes CASSLSGQGYTEAFF.

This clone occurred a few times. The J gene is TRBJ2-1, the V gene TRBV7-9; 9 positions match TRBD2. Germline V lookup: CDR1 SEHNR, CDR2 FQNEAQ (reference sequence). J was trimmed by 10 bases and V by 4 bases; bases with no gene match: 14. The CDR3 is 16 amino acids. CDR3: CASSSPTVGSGREQFF. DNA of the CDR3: TGTGCCAGCAGCTCCCCCACGGTTGGTAGCGGGAGAGAGCAGTTCTTC.

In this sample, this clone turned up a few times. CDR3 DNA sequence: TGTGCCAAAGACCGGGGGGAAAGGGGCACTGAAGCTTTCTTT. Amino acids: CAKDRGERGTEAFF. The chain uses TRBV2 and TRBJ1-1, with a possible D match to TRBD1 (5 bases). Germline V gene sequence: CDR1 SNHLY, CDR2 FYNNEI. V was cut by 10 bases and J by 4 bases, with 19 bases left in between. This CDR3 region has 14 residues.

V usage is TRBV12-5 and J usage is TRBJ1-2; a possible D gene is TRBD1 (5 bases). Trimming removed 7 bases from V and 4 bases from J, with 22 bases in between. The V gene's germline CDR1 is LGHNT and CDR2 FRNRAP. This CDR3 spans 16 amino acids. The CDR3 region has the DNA TGTGCTAGTGCCACGGCGGGGGGGGAACGTGGCTATGGCTACACCTTC. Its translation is CASATAGGERGYGYTF. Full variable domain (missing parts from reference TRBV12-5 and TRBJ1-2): DARVTQTPRHKVTEMGQEVTMRCQPILGHNTVFWYRQTMMQGLELLAYFRNRAPLDDSGMPKDRFSAEMPDATLATLKIQPSEPRDSAVYFCASATAGGERGYGYTFGSGTRLTVV.

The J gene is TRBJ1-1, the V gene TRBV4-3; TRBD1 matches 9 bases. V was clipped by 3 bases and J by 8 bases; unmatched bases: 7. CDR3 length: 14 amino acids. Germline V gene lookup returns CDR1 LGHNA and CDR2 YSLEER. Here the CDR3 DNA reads TGCGCCAGCAGCCACGGACAGGGGCCCACGGAAGCTTTCTTT. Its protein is CASSHGQGPTEAFF.

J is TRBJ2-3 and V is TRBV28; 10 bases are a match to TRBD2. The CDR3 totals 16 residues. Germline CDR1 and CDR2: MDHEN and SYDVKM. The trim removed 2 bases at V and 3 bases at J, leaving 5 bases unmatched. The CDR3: CASSLSGRAFTDTQYF. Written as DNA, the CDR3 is TGTGCCAGCAGTTTAAGCGGGAGGGCCTTTACAGATACGCAGTATTTT.

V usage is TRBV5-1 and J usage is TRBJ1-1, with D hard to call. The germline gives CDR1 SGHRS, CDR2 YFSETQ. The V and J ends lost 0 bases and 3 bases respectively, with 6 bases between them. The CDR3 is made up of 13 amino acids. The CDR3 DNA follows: TGCGCCAGCAGCTTGGAAGCCTACACTGAAGCTTTCTTT. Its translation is CASSLEAYTEAFF.

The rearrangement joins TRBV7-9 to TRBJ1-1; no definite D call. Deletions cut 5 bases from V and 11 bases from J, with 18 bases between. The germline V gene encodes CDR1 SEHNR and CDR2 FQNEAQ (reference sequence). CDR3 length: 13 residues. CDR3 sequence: CASSQEAKSRAFF. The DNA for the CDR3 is TGTGCCAGCAGCCAAGAGGCCAAAAGTAGGGCTTTCTTT.

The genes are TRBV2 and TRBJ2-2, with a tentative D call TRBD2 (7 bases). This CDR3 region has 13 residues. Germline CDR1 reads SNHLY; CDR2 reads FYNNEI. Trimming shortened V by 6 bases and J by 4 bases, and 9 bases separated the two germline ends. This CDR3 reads CASRRGLTGELFF. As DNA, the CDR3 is TGTGCCAGCAGGCGGGGGCTCACCGGGGAGCTGTTTTTT.

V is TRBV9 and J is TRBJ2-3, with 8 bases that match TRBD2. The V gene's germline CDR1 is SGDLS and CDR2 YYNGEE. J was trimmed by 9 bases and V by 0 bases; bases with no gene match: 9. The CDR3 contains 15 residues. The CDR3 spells CASSVAGLVGDTQYF. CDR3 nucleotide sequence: TGTGCCAGCAGCGTAGCGGGACTAGTTGGAGACACGCAGTATTTT.

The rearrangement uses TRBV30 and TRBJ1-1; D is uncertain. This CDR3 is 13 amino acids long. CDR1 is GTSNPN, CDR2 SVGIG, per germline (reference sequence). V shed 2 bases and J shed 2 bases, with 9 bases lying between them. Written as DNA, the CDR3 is TGTGCCTGGAGTTATAGTAGTAACACTGAAGCTTTCTTT. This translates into CAWSYSSNTEAFF.

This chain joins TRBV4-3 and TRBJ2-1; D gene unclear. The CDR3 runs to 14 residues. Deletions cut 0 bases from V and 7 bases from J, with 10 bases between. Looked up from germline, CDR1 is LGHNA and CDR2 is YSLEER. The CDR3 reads CASSQDFFGNEQFF. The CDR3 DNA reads TGCGCCAGCAGCCAAGATTTTTTCGGGAATGAGCAGTTCTTC.